One sample yielded the 11 T cell receptor beta chains listed below, sequenced in a study of cytomegalovirus exposure and HLA in healthy donors. PCR employed 60 Vbeta and 13 Jbeta primers. Using immunoSEQ multiplex PCR, the repertoire was profiled, and TCRdb retains in-frame clones only, with some absent. The table shows more than 85,000 clones, with less than 85% occurring only once. The specimen was PBMCs. The origin of the receptors is a man aged 25 to 40 in good health and CMV-seropositive.

On this clone itself: At one boundary the junction diverges from the germline segment, which might be a read error. The chain joins TRBV5-6 to TRBJ1-2; D remains ambiguous. The CDR3 spans 13 residues. Germline CDR1 and CDR2: SGHDT and YYEEEE. The DNA for the CDR3 is TGTGCCAGCAGTTACGGGAATAGCTATGGCCACACCTTC. Translation gives CASSYGNSYGHTF.

This clone was counted only a few times. The chain links TRBV5-6 to TRBJ2-5, with TRBD2 identical over 10 bases. Per the germline V gene, CDR1 is SGHDT and CDR2 is YYEEEE. V trimming: 3 bases; J trimming: 2 bases; junction bases outside the gene matches: 7. This CDR3 has 16 amino acids. The CDR3 nucleotides read TGTGCCAGCAGCTACCTAGCGGGGGCGGCTCAAGAGACCCAGTACTTC. Translation gives CASSYLAGAAQETQYF.

The chain joins TRBV6-5 to TRBJ2-1; D is possibly TRBD1 (6 bases). The germline gives CDR1 MNHEY, CDR2 SVGAGI. V lost 2 bases and J 5 bases, leaving 10 bases between the germline ends. The CDR3 sequence is 14 residues long. Written as DNA, the CDR3 is TGTGCCAGCAGTTACGGGGGCGTAGACAATGAGCAGTTCTTC. Its translation is CASSYGGVDNEQFF.

V usage is TRBV13 and J usage is TRBJ1-1; D is unresolved. This CDR3 comprises 14 residues. The ends were cut back, 4 bases at V and 1 base at J, with 10 bases in the middle. Looked up from germline, CDR1 is PRHDT and CDR2 is FYEKMQ (reference sequence). The CDR3 nucleotides read TGTGCCAGCAGCTACGGCAAGCGGAACACTGAAGCTTTCTTT. Its protein product is CASSYGKRNTEAFF.

V is TRBV11-2 and J is TRBJ2-7; D remains ambiguous. This CDR3 region has 11 residues. CDR1 and CDR2 (germline): SGHAT, FQNNGV. V was pared by 1 base and J by 4 bases, with 2 bases between. CDR3 bases: TGTGCCAGCAGCTTAGCGTACGAGCAGTACTTC. It specifies CASSLAYEQYF.

This chain uses TRBV5-1 with TRBJ1-1, with D possibly being TRBD1 (6 bases). This CDR3 region has 14 residues. Germline values: CDR1 SGHRS, CDR2 YFSETQ. With 1 base removed from V and 3 bases from J, the gap between germline ends came to 10 bases. The CDR3 loop reads CASSLQAGDTEAFF. CDR3 nucleotide sequence: TGCGCCAGCAGCTTGCAGGCAGGGGACACTGAAGCTTTCTTT.

This clone appeared a few times. The chain uses TRBV18 and TRBJ1-6; D is ambiguous. CDR1 KGHSH and CDR2 LQKENI come from the germline V gene. V lost 0 bases and J 6 bases, leaving 12 bases between the germline ends. The CDR3 spans 16 residues. DNA for the CDR3: TGTGCCAGCTCACCACCGAATGGATGGGCTAATTCACCCCTCCACTTT. Its translation: CASSPPNGWANSPLHF.

The chain recombines TRBV18 with TRBJ2-7; D may be TRBD1 (5 bases). Germline V gene sequence: CDR1 KGHSH, CDR2 LQKENI. V shed 2 bases and J shed 1 base, with 12 bases lying between them. The length of the CDR3 is 15 residues. The CDR3 region has the DNA TGTGCCAGCTCACCAACAAGGGGCACTTCCTACGAGCAGTACTTC. Protein product: CASSPTRGTSYEQYF. The entire variable domain, with the rest obtained from reference TRBV18 and TRBJ2-7, is as follows: NAGVMQNPRHLVRRRGQEARLRCSPMKGHSHVYWYRQLPEEGLKFMVYLQKENIIDESGMPKERFSAEFPKEGPSILRIQQVVRGDSAAYFCASSPTRGTSYEQYFGPGTRLTVT.

The chain is built from TRBV4-3 and TRBJ2-7, with 7 nucleotides matching TRBD2. CDR3 length equals 15 residues. J lost 0 bases, V lost 2 bases, and 4 bases had no gene match. Germline V gene sequence: CDR1 LGHNA, CDR2 YSLEER. The CDR3 region is CASSQTGGGSYEQYF. CDR3 DNA: TGCGCCAGCAGCCAAACTGGGGGGGGCTCCTACGAGCAGTACTTC.

This rearrangement joins TRBV30 to TRBJ2-7; D not resolved. V shed 5 bases and J shed 0 bases, with 5 bases lying between them. The CDR3 consists of 11 residues. The germline gives CDR1 GTSNPN, CDR2 SVGIG (reference sequence). The CDR3 is CAWAVSYEQYF. The CDR3 DNA reads as TGTGCCTGGGCAGTCTCCTACGAGCAGTACTTC.

This clone appeared once. J is TRBJ1-1 and V is TRBV6-5, with D tentatively TRBD1 (5 bases). Germline loops: CDR1 MNHEY, CDR2 SVGAGI. V lost 2 bases, J lost 8 bases, and 18 bases lay in between. This CDR3 region has 15 residues. CDR3 residues: CASSYRRAGAGEAFF. DNA for the CDR3: TGTGCCAGCAGTTACCGGAGGGCGGGAGCAGGGGAAGCTTTCTTT.